Shown below are 5 T cell receptor beta chains from a single sample sequenced in a study of T cell repertoires in cytomegalovirus infection. One entry per CDR3 protein, called by TCRdb with MiXCR from the reads. This sample carries some 100,000 distinct CDR3 sequences, about a quarter of them seen once, and the ten largest clones take 35% to 50%. The sample was CD8+ T cells from PBMCs. Every receptor here comes from a human donor in good health (CMV status not recorded). Some clones in this sample may be carry-over from other donors' samples.

This clonotype was counted only a few times. V and J are TRBV7-4 and TRBJ2-7; D possibly corresponds to TRBD1 (6 bases). The CDR3 has 14 residues. Germline CDR1 SGHVT, CDR2 SQSDAQ. Trimming removed 4 bases from V and 2 bases from J, with 12 bases in between. The CDR3 sequence: CASSCRTDTYEQYF. The CDR3 DNA sequence: TGTGCCAGCAGCTGTCGGACAGATACCTACGAGCAGTACTTC. Full variable domain (missing parts from reference TRBV7-4 and TRBJ2-7): GAGVSQSPRYKVAKRGRDVALRCDSISGHVTLYWYRQTLGQGSEVLTYSQSDAQRDKSGRPSGRFSAERPERSVSTLKIQRTEQGDSAVYLCASSCRTDTYEQYFGPGTRLTVT.

As concerns this clonotype: Since a much larger clone is just one base distant, this may be a read error. This chain uses TRBV6-5 with TRBJ1-6; D uncertain. CDR1 is MNHEY and CDR2 is SVGAGI in the germline V gene. Trimming took 2 bases from V and 8 from J, leaving 16 bases between them. There are 16 residues in the CDR3. The chain's CDR3 is CASSYDGFLGYSPLHF. DNA of the CDR3: TGTGCCAGCAGTTACGACGGTTTTTTGGGGTATTCACCCCTCCACTTT.

This clonotype was recorded at least ten times. V and J are TRBV28 and TRBJ1-5, with 8 bases matching TRBD1. The CDR3 totals 16 residues. Germline trimming cut 1 base from V and 3 bases from J; bases unmatched to any gene: 5. The V gene's germline CDR1 is MDHEN and CDR2 SYDVKM. Written as DNA, the CDR3 is TGTGCCAGCAGTTTATTCGGGACAGGTTCCAATCAGCCCCAGCATTTT. Protein sequence: CASSLFGTGSNQPQHF.

The rearrangement links TRBV7-9 to TRBJ2-3, with D possibly called TRBD1 or TRBD2 (5 bases each). This CDR3 comprises 16 residues. Germline values: CDR1 SEHNR, CDR2 FQNEAQ (reference sequence). The V end was cut by 6 bases, the J end by 5 bases, with 21 bases between. This chain's CDR3 is CASSLPGRVGKDTQYF. The CDR3 DNA reads as TGTGCCAGCAGTCTCCCAGGGCGGGTAGGCAAAGATACGCAGTATTTT.

The chain combines TRBV7-6 with TRBJ2-7; D remains ambiguous. This CDR3 region has 15 residues. Germline V lookup: CDR1 SGHVS, CDR2 FNYEAQ. Trimming shortened V by 5 bases and J by 1 base, and 15 bases separated the two germline ends. In nucleotides, the CDR3 is TGTGCCAGCAGCACTACACCCACCCAGTCCTACGAGCAGTACTTC. As protein: CASSTTPTQSYEQYF.